The entry that follows covers one TCR beta chain sequence. Its specificity is unknown. The data stem from a study of T cell responses to AZD1222 COVID-19 vaccine. Study in general: The analysis combined second doses at about 4 or about 12 weeks. Broader study findings: After two AZD1222 doses, spike-specific TCR breadth and depth rose versus day 0. Baseline serostatus was positive in only a handful of AZD1222 recipients.

The CDR3 contains 15 residues. After removal of 3 bases from V and 2 bases from J, the junction contained 5 bases not matched to a gene. Looked up from germline, CDR1 is KGHSH and CDR2 is LQKENI. Clones were read by immunoSEQ multiplex PCR, and TCRdb kept only the in-frame ones, dropping some. The data contain some 130,000 clones, about nine tenths of them singletons. The genes are TRBV18 and TRBJ2-3; 7 bases are a match to TRBD1. This material consisted of peripheral blood, taken on day 0 of AZD1222 vaccination. The receptor was derived from an adult in good health. This chain's CDR3 is CASSPGQPVTDTQYF. The CDR3 DNA reads as TGTGCCAGCTCACCGGGACAGCCGGTCACAGATACGCAGTATTTT.